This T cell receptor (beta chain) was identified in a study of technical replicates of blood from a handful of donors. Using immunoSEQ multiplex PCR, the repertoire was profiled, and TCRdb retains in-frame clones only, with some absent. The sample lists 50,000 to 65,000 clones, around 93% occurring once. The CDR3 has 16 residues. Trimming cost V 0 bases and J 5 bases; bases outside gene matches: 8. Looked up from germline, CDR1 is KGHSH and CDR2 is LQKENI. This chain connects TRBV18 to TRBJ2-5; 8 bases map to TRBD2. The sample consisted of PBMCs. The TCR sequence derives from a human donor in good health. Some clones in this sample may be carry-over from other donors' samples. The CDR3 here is CASSPPPRGGVETQYF. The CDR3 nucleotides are TGTGCCAGCTCACCACCCCCCCGGGGGGGCGTGGAGACCCAGTACTTC. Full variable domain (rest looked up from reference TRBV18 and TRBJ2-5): NAGVMQNPRHLVRRRGQEARLRCSPMKGHSHVYWYRQLPEEGLKFMVYLQKENIIDESGMPKERFSAEFPKEGPSILRIQQVVRGDSAAYFCASSPPPRGGVETQYFGPGTRLLVL.